The clone carrying this T cell receptor beta chain was picked up a small number of times. Its antigen is not identified. Researchers ran the PCR with 60 Vbeta and 13 Jbeta primers. Some clones are missing from TCRdb's copy, which holds only in-frame ones; the method was immunoSEQ multiplex PCR. The sample lists about 150,000 clones, approximately 69% occurring once. This record comes from a study of cytomegalovirus exposure and HLA in healthy donors. Study conclusions and caveats: About 87% or about 30% of the time was how often most TCR beta V segments were productive, according to an earlier analysis.

Sequencing was carried out using PBMCs. The source of this sequence is a young man in good health and CMV-seronegative.

The CDR3 loop is CASSLERTGSTEAFF. The DNA of the CDR3 is TGTGCCAGCAGCTTAGAGAGGACAGGGAGTACTGAAGCTTTCTTT. V gene TRBV7-2 combines with J gene TRBJ1-1; TRBD1 matches 8 bases. Unmatched junction bases numbered 6, after V lost 1 base and J lost 5 bases. The germline V gene encodes CDR1 SGHTA and CDR2 FQGNSA. The CDR3 covers 15 residues.